This TCR beta chain was documented in a study of beta chain features in type 1 diabetes. Study outcomes and limitations: Any PCR bias toward short templates would affect both groups alike. Highly expressing activated T cells could be over-counted with a cDNA template. In comparison with healthy donors, patients had naive, central memory and Treg TCRB repertoires that appeared more similar. Type 1 diabetes patients showed a moderate but significant shortening of TCRB CDR3s in all four CD4+ subsets.

As every portion of the isolated RNA was reverse transcribed, the sequencing read expressed TCRB transcripts. An average near 3.57 million reads came from naive, central memory and regulatory T cell samples. Sequencing used immunoSEQ multiplex PCR; TCRdb keeps in-frame clones, though not all of them. The sample includes nearly 700,000 clones, roughly an eighth of them seen just once. Germline V lookup: CDR1 SGHTA, CDR2 FQGNSA. Trimming removed 8 bases from V and 4 bases from J; junction bases left unmatched: 8. The CDR3 has 15 residues. Points on this clone: Antigen: not known.

This rearrangement joins TRBV7-2 to TRBJ1-6, with TRBD1 identical over 7 bases. The clonotype originates from a man younger than 35 with type 1 diabetes. Sequences were obtained from naive CD4+ T cells from blood. CDR3 protein: CASGDRVLYNSPLHF. The CDR3 DNA follows: TGTGCCAGCGGCGACAGGGTTTTGTATAATTCACCCCTCCACTTT.